This TCR beta chain was identified in a study of T cell repertoires in cytomegalovirus infection. This clonotype was observed many times. The germline gives CDR1 LNHDA, CDR2 SQIVND (reference sequence). The CDR3 runs 15 residues. The V segment lost 4 bases and the J segment 4 bases; nucleotides outside the gene matches: 9. MiXCR was run by TCRdb on the reads, yielding one entry per CDR3 protein. The sample holds some 150,000 distinct CDR3 sequences, 5.5% to 8% seen once. The genes are TRBV19 and TRBJ2-7; 8 nucleotides align to TRBD1. The sample taken for sequencing was PBMCs. The TCR sequence derives from a human donor in good health (CMV status not recorded). Some clones in this sample may be carry-over from other donors' samples. This CDR3 reads CASSSPGGPGYEQYF. Here the CDR3 DNA reads TGTGCCAGTAGTAGCCCAGGGGGCCCGGGATACGAGCAGTACTTC. The full variable domain, with the rest looked up from reference TRBV19 and TRBJ2-7, is DGGITQSPKYLFRKEGQNVTLSCEQNLNHDAMYWYRQDPGQGLRLIYYSQIVNDFQKGDIAEGYSVSREKKESFPLTVTSAQKNPTAFYLCASSSPGGPGYEQYFGPGTRLTVT.